Below, 8 T cell receptor beta chains from the same sample are listed, as sequenced in a study of OX40 agonist ivuxolimab in advanced cancers. The repertoire was sequenced with immunoSEQ multiplex PCR; TCRdb's copy has only in-frame clones and lacks some. Altogether under 85,000 clones are present, about 84% being singletons, with the ten largest covering roughly 0.7%. Sequencing used CD4+ or CD8+ T cells sorted from blood, obtained in a trial of the OX40 agonist ivuxolimab. Every receptor here comes from an adult with an advanced solid tumor such as melanoma, head and neck, liver or kidney cancer.

J is TRBJ2-5 and V is TRBV7-8; D might be TRBD2 (5 bases). The V and J ends lost 5 bases and 4 bases respectively, with 17 bases between them. The germline V gene encodes CDR1 SGHVS and CDR2 FQNEAQ. This CDR3 comprises 15 residues. CDR3 sequence reads: CASSPPGGSAETQYF. The CDR3 DNA is TGTGCCAGCAGCCCCCCCGGAGGCTCTGCAGAGACCCAGTACTTC.

The chain is built from TRBV10-3 and TRBJ1-3; 9 bases agree with TRBD1. CDR1 and CDR2 from the germline V gene are ENHRY and SYGVKD. The CDR3 is made up of 12 amino acids. J lost 8 bases, V lost 7 bases, and 3 bases had no gene match. The CDR3 spells CAIMDRGDTIYF. The CDR3 DNA follows: TGTGCCATCATGGACAGGGGTGACACCATATATTTT.

J is TRBJ1-1 and V is TRBV5-6; D may be TRBD1 (6 bases). Trimming cost V 0 bases and J 3 bases, with 6 bases left between them. Germline CDR1 and CDR2: SGHDT and YYEEEE. There are 13 residues in the CDR3. The CDR3 bases are TGTGCCAGCAGCTTGGCAGGGGACACTGAAGCTTTCTTT. Amino acids: CASSLAGDTEAFF.

This clone has only one observation. The chain recombines TRBV11-3 with TRBJ1-2; 10 bases agree with TRBD1. In germline, CDR1 is SGHNT, CDR2 YENEEA. The CDR3 runs 14 residues. V dropped 5 bases and J dropped 6; count of bases not matched to a gene: 6. The CDR3 sequence is CASSITGTGDGYTF. DNA of the CDR3: TGTGCCAGCAGCATCACCGGGACAGGGGATGGCTACACCTTC. The full variable domain, its missing parts supplied by reference TRBV11-3 and TRBJ1-2, is EAGVVQSPRYKIIEKKQPVAFWCNPISGHNTLYWYLQNLGQGPELLIRYENEEAVDDSQLPKDRFSAERLKGVDSTLKIQPAELGDSAVYLCASSITGTGDGYTFGSGTRLTVV.

V and J are TRBV11-2 and TRBJ1-1, with 9 nucleotides matching TRBD1. The V and J ends lost 4 bases and 1 base, in that order; junction bases with no gene match: 4. The CDR3 spans 15 residues. The germline gives CDR1 SGHAT, CDR2 FQNNGV. The CDR3 region has the DNA TGTGCCAGCAGCTCAACGACAGGGGGGAACACTGAAGCTTTCTTT. It codes for CASSSTTGGNTEAFF.

This clone came up a few times. This chain links TRBV18 with TRBJ2-7; D not resolved. Trimming removed 6 bases from V and 0 bases from J, with 12 bases in between. The CDR3 runs to 14 residues. Germline lookup yields CDR1 KGHSH and CDR2 LQKENI. CDR3 DNA: TGTGCCAGCTCGATCGGACGGTACTCCTACGAGCAGTACTTC. Translation gives CASSIGRYSYEQYF.

The chain joins TRBV19 to TRBJ2-7, with D tentatively TRBD2 (6 bases). With 5 bases removed from V and 4 bases from J, the gap between germline ends came to 21 bases. Germline V gene sequence: CDR1 LNHDA, CDR2 SQIVND (reference sequence). This CDR3 comprises 16 residues. The CDR3 protein is CASSPRRGHGIYEQYF. CDR3 coding DNA: TGTGCCAGTAGTCCCAGGAGGGGCCATGGGATTTACGAGCAGTACTTC.

J is TRBJ1-2 and V is TRBV18; D not certain. The V end lost 6 bases, the J end lost 4 bases, and 15 bases lay between the germline ends. There are 14 residues in the CDR3. Per germline, CDR1 KGHSH and CDR2 LQKENI. The CDR3 loop is CASSTTGILYGYTF. DNA of the CDR3: TGTGCCAGCTCCACTACGGGAATCCTCTATGGCTACACCTTC.